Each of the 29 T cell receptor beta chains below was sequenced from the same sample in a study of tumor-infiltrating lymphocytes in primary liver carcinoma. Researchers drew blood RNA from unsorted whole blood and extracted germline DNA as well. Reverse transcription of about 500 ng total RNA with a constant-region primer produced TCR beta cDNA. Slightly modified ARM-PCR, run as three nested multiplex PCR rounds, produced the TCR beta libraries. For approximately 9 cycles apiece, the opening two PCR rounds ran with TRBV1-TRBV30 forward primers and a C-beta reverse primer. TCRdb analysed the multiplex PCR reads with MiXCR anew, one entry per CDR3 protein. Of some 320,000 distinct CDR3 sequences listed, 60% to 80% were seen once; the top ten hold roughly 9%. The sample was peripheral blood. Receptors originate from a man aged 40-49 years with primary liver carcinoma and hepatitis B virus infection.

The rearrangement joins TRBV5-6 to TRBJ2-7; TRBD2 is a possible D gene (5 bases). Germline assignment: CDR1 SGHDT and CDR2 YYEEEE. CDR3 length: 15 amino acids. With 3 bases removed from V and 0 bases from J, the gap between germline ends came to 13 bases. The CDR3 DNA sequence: TGTGCCAGCAGCTCTACCGGGATGAGCTCCTACGAGCAGTACTTC. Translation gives CASSSTGMSSYEQYF.

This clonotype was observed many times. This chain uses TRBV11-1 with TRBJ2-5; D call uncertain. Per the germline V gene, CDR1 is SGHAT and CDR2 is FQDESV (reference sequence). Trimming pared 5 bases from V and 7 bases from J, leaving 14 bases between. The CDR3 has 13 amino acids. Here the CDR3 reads CASSPSRPGTQYF. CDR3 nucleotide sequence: TGTGCCAGCAGCCCCTCAAGACCGGGGACCCAGTACTTC.

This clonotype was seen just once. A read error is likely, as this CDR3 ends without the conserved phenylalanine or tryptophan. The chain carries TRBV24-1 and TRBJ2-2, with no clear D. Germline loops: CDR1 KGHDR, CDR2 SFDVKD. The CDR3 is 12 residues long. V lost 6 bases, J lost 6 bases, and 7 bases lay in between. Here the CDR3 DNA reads TGTGCCACCAGTTGGCAGGCCGGGGAGCTGTTTTCT. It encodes CATSWQAGELFS.

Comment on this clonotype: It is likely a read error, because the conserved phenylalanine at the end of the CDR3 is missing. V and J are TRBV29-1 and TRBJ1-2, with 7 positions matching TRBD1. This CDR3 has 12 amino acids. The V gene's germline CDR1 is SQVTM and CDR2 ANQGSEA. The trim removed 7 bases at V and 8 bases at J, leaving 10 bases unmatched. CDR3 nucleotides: TGCAGCGCTGGAGAGGGGGCAGAGGGCTACACCCTC. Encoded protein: CSAGEGAEGYTL.

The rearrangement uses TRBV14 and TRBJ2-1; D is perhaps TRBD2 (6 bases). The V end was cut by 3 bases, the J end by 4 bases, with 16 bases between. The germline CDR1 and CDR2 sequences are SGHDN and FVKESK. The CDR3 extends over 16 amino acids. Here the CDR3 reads CASSHRWAGLYNEQFF. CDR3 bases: TGTGCCAGCAGCCACCGCTGGGCGGGACTTTACAATGAGCAGTTCTTC.

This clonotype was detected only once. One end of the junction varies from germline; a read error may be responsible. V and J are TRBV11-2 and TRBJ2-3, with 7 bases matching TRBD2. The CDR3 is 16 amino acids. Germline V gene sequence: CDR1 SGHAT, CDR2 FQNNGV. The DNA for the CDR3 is TGTGCCTGCAGCTTAGTGGGGACTATCAGCACGGATACGCAGTATTTT. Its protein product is CACSLVGTISTDTQYF.

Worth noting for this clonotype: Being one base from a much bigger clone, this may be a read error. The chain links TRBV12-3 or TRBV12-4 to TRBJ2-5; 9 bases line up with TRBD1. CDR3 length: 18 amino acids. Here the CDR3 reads CASSFSIAPGQGQETLYF. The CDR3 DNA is TGTGCCAGCAGTTTCTCGATCGCCCCGGGACAGGGTCAAGAGACCCTGTACTTC.

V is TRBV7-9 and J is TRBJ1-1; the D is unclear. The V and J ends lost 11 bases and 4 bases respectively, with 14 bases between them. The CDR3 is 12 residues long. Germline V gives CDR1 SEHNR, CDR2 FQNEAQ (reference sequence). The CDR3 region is CAGQTPRTEAFF. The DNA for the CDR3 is TGTGCCGGCCAAACCCCCCGCACTGAAGCTTTCTTT.

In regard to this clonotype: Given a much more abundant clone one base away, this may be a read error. CDR3 protein: CASSLGTANGQFF. The CDR3 nucleotides read TGTGCCAGCAGCCTAGGGACGGCCAATGGGCAGTTCTTC. This chain links TRBV11-2 with TRBJ2-1; D may be TRBD1 or TRBD2 (5 bases each). This CDR3 has 13 residues. Germline V gene data show CDR1 as SGHAT and CDR2 as FQNNGV.

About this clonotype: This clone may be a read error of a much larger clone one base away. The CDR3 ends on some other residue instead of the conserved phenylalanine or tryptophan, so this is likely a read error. This chain's CDR3 is CASSFGASSYEQYC. DNA of the CDR3: TGTGCCAGCAGTTTCGGGGCCTCCTCCTACGAGCAGTACTGC. The chain couples TRBV12-3 or TRBV12-4 to TRBJ2-7; D tentatively reads TRBD1 or TRBD2 (5 bases each). The CDR3 runs 14 residues. V was trimmed by 3 bases and J by 0 bases, leaving 9 bases between them.

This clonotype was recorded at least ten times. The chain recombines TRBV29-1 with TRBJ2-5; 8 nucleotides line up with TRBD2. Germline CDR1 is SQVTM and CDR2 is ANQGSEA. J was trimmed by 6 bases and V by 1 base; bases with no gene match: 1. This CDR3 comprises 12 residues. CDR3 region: CSVEVAGKTQYF. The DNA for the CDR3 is TGCAGCGTTGAAGTAGCGGGAAAGACCCAGTACTTC. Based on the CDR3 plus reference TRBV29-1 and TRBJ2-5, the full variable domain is SAVISQKPSRDICQRGTSLTIQCQVDSQVTMMFWYRQQPGQSLTLIATANQGSEATYESGFVIDKFPISRPNLTFSTLTVSNMSPEDSSIYLCSVEVAGKTQYFGPGTRLLVL.

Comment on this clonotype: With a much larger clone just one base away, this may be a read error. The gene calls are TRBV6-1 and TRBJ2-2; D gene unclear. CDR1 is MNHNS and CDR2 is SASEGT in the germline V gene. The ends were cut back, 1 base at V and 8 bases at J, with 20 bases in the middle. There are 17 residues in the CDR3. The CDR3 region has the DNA TGTGCCAGCAGTGAAGTTCTTGGGCCCGCTGAGTTAGGGGAGCTGTTTTTT. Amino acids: CASSEVLGPAELGELFF.

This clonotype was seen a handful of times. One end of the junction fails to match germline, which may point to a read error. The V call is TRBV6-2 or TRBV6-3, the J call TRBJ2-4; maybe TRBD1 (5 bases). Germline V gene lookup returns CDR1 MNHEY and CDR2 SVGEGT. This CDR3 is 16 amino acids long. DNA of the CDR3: TGTGCCAGCACTCCAGGACACGCAACGGCCAAAAACACTCAGTACTTC. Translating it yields CASTPGHATAKNTQYF.

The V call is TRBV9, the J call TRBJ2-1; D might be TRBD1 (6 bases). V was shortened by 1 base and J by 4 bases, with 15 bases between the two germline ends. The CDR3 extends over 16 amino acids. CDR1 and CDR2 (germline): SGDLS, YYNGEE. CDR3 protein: CASSVWGQGPYNEQFF. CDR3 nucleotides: TGTGCCAGCAGCGTATGGGGACAAGGACCGTACAATGAGCAGTTCTTC.

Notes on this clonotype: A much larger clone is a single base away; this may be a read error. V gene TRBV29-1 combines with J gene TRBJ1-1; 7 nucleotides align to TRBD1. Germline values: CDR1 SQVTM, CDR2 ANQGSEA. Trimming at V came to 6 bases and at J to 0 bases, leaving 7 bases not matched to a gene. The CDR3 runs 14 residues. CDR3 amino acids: CSVRIGGLNTEAFF. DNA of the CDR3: TGCAGCGTCCGAATAGGGGGCTTGAACACTGAAGCTTTCTTT.

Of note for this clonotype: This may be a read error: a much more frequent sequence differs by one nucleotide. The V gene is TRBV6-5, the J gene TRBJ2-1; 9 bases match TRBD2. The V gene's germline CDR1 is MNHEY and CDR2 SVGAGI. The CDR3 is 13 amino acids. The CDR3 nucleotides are TGTGCCAGCAATCCCGGGACTAGCTCCTCGTGGGTCTTC. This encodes CASNPGTSSSWVF.

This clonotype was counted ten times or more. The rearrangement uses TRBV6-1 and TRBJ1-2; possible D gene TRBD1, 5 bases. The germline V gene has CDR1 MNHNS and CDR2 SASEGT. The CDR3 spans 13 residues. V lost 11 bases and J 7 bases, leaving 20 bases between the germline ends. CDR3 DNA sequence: TGTGCCGCATGGGGCAGGGAAACTCTTGGCTACACCTTC. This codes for CAAWGRETLGYTF.

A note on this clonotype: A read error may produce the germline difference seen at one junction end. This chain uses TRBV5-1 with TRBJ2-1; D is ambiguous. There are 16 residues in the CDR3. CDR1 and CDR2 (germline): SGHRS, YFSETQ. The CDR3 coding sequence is TGCGCCAGGAGCTTGTACGTAAGGGTGGTTAGCAATGAGCAGTTCTTC. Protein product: CARSLYVRVVSNEQFF.

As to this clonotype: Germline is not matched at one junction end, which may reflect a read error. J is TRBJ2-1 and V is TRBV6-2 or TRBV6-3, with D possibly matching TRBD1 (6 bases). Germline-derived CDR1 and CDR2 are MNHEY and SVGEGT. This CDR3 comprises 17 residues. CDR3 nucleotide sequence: TGTGCCAGCACTTCATCGCAGTCCCAGGGGCACTACGATGAGCAGTTCTTC. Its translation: CASTSSQSQGHYDEQFF.

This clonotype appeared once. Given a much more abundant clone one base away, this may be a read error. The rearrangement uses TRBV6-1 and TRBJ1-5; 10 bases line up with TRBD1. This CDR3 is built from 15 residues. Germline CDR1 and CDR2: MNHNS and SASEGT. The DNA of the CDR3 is TGTGCCAGCAGTGATCCGGGACAGGGGAATCAGGCCCAGCATTTT. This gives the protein CASSDPGQGNQAQHF.

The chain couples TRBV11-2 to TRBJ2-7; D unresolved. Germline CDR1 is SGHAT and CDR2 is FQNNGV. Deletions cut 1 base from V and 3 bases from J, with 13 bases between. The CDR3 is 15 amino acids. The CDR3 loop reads CASSLAGPFDYEQYF. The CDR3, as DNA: TGTGCCAGCAGCTTAGCAGGCCCCTTTGACTACGAGCAGTACTTC.

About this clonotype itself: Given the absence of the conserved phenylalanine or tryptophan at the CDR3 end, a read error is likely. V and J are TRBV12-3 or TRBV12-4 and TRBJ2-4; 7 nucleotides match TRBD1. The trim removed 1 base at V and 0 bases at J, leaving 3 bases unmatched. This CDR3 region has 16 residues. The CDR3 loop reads CASSLEGQLAKNIQYS. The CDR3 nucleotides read TGTGCCAGCAGTTTAGAGGGACAGTTAGCCAAAAACATTCAGTACTCC.

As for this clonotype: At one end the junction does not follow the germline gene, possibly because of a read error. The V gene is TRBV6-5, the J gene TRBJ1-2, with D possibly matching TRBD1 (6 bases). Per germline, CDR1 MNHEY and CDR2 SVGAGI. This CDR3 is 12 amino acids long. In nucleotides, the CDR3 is TGCGCCAGCAGGTCGGACAGCCTTGGCAACACCTTC. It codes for CASRSDSLGNTF.

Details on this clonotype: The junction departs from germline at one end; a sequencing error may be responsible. The CDR3 DNA reads as TGTACCATCAGTGATCAGAGAGGGGGGGCAGGACAGCCCCAGCATTTT. Protein: CTISDQRGGAGQPQHF. The chain uses TRBV10-3 and TRBJ1-5; D possibly corresponds to TRBD1 (6 bases). Germline assignment: CDR1 ENHRY and CDR2 SYGVKD. The CDR3 is 16 amino acids.

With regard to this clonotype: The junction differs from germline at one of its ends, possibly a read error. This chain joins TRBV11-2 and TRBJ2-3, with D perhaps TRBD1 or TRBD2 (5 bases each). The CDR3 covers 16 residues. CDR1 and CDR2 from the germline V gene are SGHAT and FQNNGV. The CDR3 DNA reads TGTGACAGCAGCGCCGGGACCAGCGCCTACACAGATACGCAGTATTTT. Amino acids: CDSSAGTSAYTDTQYF.

DNA of the CDR3: TGTGCCAGCACTAGGGTACCGAAAGGAACCCAGTACTTC. Encoded protein: CASTRVPKGTQYF. The rearrangement uses TRBV12-3 or TRBV12-4 and TRBJ2-5; D gene unclear. The length of the CDR3 is 13 residues. V lost 7 bases and J 8 bases, leaving 17 bases between the germline ends.

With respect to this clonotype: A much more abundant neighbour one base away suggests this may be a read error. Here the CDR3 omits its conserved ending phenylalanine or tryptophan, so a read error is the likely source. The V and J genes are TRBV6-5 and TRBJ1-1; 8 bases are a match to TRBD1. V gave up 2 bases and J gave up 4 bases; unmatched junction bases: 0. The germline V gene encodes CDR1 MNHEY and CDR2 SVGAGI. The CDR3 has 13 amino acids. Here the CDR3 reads CASSYGQGTEAFL. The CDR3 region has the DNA TGTGCCAGCAGTTACGGACAGGGCACTGAAGCTTTCTTA.

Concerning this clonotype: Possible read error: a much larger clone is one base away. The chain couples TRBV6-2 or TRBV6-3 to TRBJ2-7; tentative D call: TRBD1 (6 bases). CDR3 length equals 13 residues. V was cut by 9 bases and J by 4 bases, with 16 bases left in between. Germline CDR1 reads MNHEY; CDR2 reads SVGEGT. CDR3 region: CARSINREYEQYF. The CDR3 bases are TGTGCCAGGAGCATCAACAGGGAGTACGAGCAGTACTTC.

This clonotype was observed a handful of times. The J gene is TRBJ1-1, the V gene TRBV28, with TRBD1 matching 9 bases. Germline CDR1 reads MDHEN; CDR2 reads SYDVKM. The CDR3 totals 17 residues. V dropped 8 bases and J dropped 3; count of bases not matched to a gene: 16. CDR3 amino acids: CASRYIAGTGRDTEAFF. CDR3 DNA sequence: TGTGCCAGCCGCTACATCGCCGGGACAGGGCGGGACACTGAAGCTTTCTTT.